One sample yielded the 16 T cell receptor beta chains listed below, sequenced in a study of regulatory T cells in long-lasting Graves disease. The authors built TCR beta libraries using iRepertoire HTBI primers and Arm-PCR of CDR3 regions. TCRdb recomputed calls from the multiplex PCR reads with MiXCR, one row per CDR3 protein. The sample shows more than 450,000 distinct CDR3 sequences, about 16% of them seen only once. Time point described: newly diagnosed GD, antithyroid drugs for less than 3 months. Generation of the TCR library employed RNA extracted from PBMCs. These sequences were also reported in another study, on T cells in Graves' hyperthyroidism and ophthalmopathy.

Here the sequenced sample was peripheral blood mononuclear cells (PBMCs), taken at new diagnosis, from a patient treated with antithyroid drugs. The source is a man aged 35 to 55 with Graves disease.

In its sample, this clonotype was seen many times. The V gene is TRBV18, the J gene TRBJ2-3; a weak D match, TRBD2 (6 bases). The germline V gene has CDR1 KGHSH and CDR2 LQKENI. This CDR3 spans 15 amino acids. Trimming took off 5 bases at V and 7 bases at J, with 19 bases between the two ends. This chain's CDR3 is CASSSREPRGHTQYF. CDR3 DNA: TGTGCCAGCTCAAGCCGGGAGCCCCGAGGGCATACGCAGTATTTT.

This clonotype was detected ten times or more. V gene TRBV28 combines with J gene TRBJ1-5; D is undetermined. In germline, CDR1 is MDHEN, CDR2 SYDVKM. Trimming took 2 bases from V and 3 from J, leaving 8 bases between them. The CDR3 extends over 14 amino acids. In DNA form, the CDR3 reads TGTGCCAGCAGTTTACGAGAAAACAATCAGCCCCAGCATTTT. Translating it yields CASSLRENNQPQHF.

This clonotype was counted a few times. The rearrangement joins TRBV5-1 to TRBJ2-5; D possibly uses TRBD1 or TRBD2 (5 bases each). This CDR3 spans 15 amino acids. CDR1 is SGHRS, CDR2 YFSETQ, per germline. Trimming removed 0 bases from V and 5 bases from J, with 14 bases in between. The CDR3 DNA reads as TGCGCCAGCAGCTTGGCCTTAGGGGACGCGGAGACCCAGTACTTC. It yields the protein CASSLALGDAETQYF.

This clonotype was counted many times. The gene calls are TRBV5-8 and TRBJ2-1, with 16 bases that match TRBD2. V shed 5 bases, J shed 0 bases, and the junction held 8 bases outside the gene matches. Looked up from germline, CDR1 is SGHTS and CDR2 is YDEGEE. The CDR3 is 19 amino acids. CDR3 coding DNA: TGTGCCAGCAGACTGGTGGGACTAGCGGGAGGGAGCTCCTACAATGAGCAGTTCTTC. Protein: CASRLVGLAGGSSYNEQFF.

This chain joins TRBV19 and TRBJ2-7, with 8 bases matching TRBD1. This CDR3 contains 15 residues. The V gene end was trimmed by 3 bases and the J gene end by 3 bases; junction bases not matched to a gene: 7. Germline CDR1 reads LNHDA; CDR2 reads SQIVND (reference sequence). The chain's CDR3 is CASSIRPGQGYEQYF. The CDR3 DNA reads TGTGCCAGTAGTATTCGCCCCGGACAGGGCTACGAGCAGTACTTC.

This clonotype was detected ten times or more. This rearrangement joins TRBV5-5 to TRBJ1-4; 9 nucleotides line up with TRBD1. The CDR3 has 15 residues. V was clipped by 3 bases and J by 13 bases; unmatched bases: 13. From germline, CDR1 is SGHKS and CDR2 YYEKEE (reference sequence). DNA for the CDR3: TGTGCCAGCAGCTCTACAGGGGGCGACTCGGTACGACTGTTTTTT. Protein sequence: CASSSTGGDSVRLFF.

The genes are TRBV6-4 and TRBJ2-1; perhaps TRBD1 as D (5 bases). The CDR3 is 14 residues long. Germline V lookup: CDR1 MRHNA, CDR2 SNTAGT. V shed 1 base and J shed 5 bases, with 9 bases lying between them. The CDR3 region is CASSDWGGNNEQFF. The CDR3 DNA is TGTGCCAGCAGTGACTGGGGCGGCAACAATGAGCAGTTCTTC.

Many counts were recorded for this clonotype. The chain is built from TRBV11-2 and TRBJ2-1; perhaps TRBD2 as D (5 bases). Germline V gives CDR1 SGHAT, CDR2 FQNNGV. This CDR3 spans 12 amino acids. Trimming shortened V by 2 bases and J by 9 bases, and 8 bases separated the two germline ends. This CDR3 reads CASSLTGFEQFF. The DNA for the CDR3 is TGTGCCAGCAGCTTAACGGGATTTGAGCAGTTCTTC.

This clonotype was observed a few times. A read error is possible here, since a much larger clone lies one base away. J is TRBJ2-1 and V is TRBV24-1, with a tentative D call TRBD2 (6 bases). Germline V CDR1 and CDR2: KGHDR, SFDVKD. The CDR3 is 16 amino acids. Trimming removed 5 bases from V and 5 bases from J, with 18 bases in between. DNA of the CDR3: TGTGCCACCAGTGCTTCTAGCGACTCCATCCACAATGAGCAGTTCTTC. This codes for CATSASSDSIHNEQFF.

At least ten counts were recorded for this clonotype. The J gene is TRBJ2-5, the V gene TRBV6-1; D might be TRBD1 (6 bases). CDR3 length equals 14 residues. Germline V gene lookup returns CDR1 MNHNS and CDR2 SASEGT. Trimming shortened V by 5 bases and J by 4 bases, and 14 bases separated the two germline ends. The CDR3 DNA sequence: TGTGCCAGCAGTAACCGTCGCAGGGGAGAGACCCAGTACTTC. It is translated as CASSNRRRGETQYF.

The chain joins TRBV7-2 to TRBJ2-2; D remains unclear. Germline V gene lookup returns CDR1 SGHTA and CDR2 FQGNSA. V was trimmed by 1 base and J by 7 bases, leaving 7 bases between them. This CDR3 has 13 residues. CDR3 bases: TGTGCCAGCAGCTTAGGGGCCTTCGGGGAGCTGTTTTTT. Its translation is CASSLGAFGELFF.

This clonotype was counted many times. The gene calls are TRBV28 and TRBJ2-7; D might be TRBD1 or TRBD2, each matching 5 bases. The CDR3 has 15 residues. Trimming cost V 3 bases and J 1 base, with 13 bases left between them. Germline lookup yields CDR1 MDHEN and CDR2 SYDVKM. The CDR3 region is CASSLQGPKSYEQYF. In nucleotides, the CDR3 is TGTGCCAGCAGTTTGCAGGGACCAAAGTCCTACGAGCAGTACTTC.

This chain links TRBV19 with TRBJ2-7; D gene uncertain. V lost 2 bases, J lost 5 bases, and 10 bases lay in between. Looked up from germline, CDR1 is LNHDA and CDR2 is SQIVND (reference sequence). There are 13 residues in the CDR3. The chain's CDR3 is CASSILVGHEQYF. CDR3 sequence (DNA): TGTGCCAGTAGTATACTAGTGGGCCACGAGCAGTACTTC.

This clonotype was seen at least ten times. This chain uses TRBV11-3 with TRBJ2-7, with TRBD2 matching over 8 bases. This CDR3 comprises 15 residues. From germline, CDR1 is SGHNT and CDR2 YENEEA. The ends lost 4 bases at V and 2 bases at J; junction bases unmatched: 7. CDR3 bases: TGTGCCAGCAGCTGGAATGCGGGGGGCGCCTACGAGCAGTACTTC. Its translation is CASSWNAGGAYEQYF.

This clonotype was detected many times. This chain joins TRBV20-1 and TRBJ1-1; D gene ambiguous. Germline CDR1 is DFQATT and CDR2 is SNEGSKA (reference sequence). Trimming removed 3 bases at V and 0 bases at J, with 5 bases between. This CDR3 is 12 amino acids long. Here the CDR3 reads CSARGLNTEAFF. CDR3 nucleotide sequence: TGCAGTGCTAGGGGTTTGAACACTGAAGCTTTCTTT.

Ten or more counts support this clonotype. The chain couples TRBV28 to TRBJ1-5, with D perhaps TRBD1 (5 bases). This CDR3 is built from 14 residues. Germline V gene lookup returns CDR1 MDHEN and CDR2 SYDVKM. V was shortened by 6 bases and J by 1 base, with 10 bases between the two germline ends. The CDR3: CASRGWGSNQPQHF. The CDR3 region has the DNA TGTGCCAGCAGAGGGTGGGGGAGCAATCAGCCCCAGCATTTT.